This passage covers 30 T cell receptor beta chains from one sample sequenced in a study of shared clonotypes between healthy human individuals. As defined, naive CD8 cells were CD45RO-negative and positively selected for CCR7, with terminally differentiated effector memory CD45RA+ cells excluded. Profiling relied on immunoSEQ multiplex PCR, and the TCRdb table lists in-frame clones only, not all of them. The table lists some 800,000 clones, more than 85% of them singletons. The specimen was naive CD8+ T cells sorted from blood. Receptors originate from a man younger than 45 in good health.

The V and J genes are TRBV4-3 and TRBJ2-7, with 10 bases matching TRBD1. Trimming at V came to 1 base and at J to 3 bases, leaving 3 bases not matched to a gene. The CDR3 has 15 residues. CDR1 is LGHNA and CDR2 is YSLEER in the germline V gene. CDR3 loop: CASSQVGTGVYEQYF. CDR3 nucleotide sequence: TGCGCCAGCAGCCAAGTAGGGACAGGGGTCTACGAGCAGTACTTC.

This clone appeared once. The chain couples TRBV11-2 to TRBJ2-7; D uncertain. In germline, CDR1 is SGHAT, CDR2 FQNNGV. This CDR3 spans 16 amino acids. Between the trimmed V and J ends, which lost 6 bases and 2 bases, there was a span of 20 bases. The CDR3 DNA reads TGTGCCAGCAGTCCTCCCGACGGCGGTTCTACCTACGAGCAGTACTTC. Translation: CASSPPDGGSTYEQYF.

This chain uses TRBV19 with TRBJ1-2, with 9 bases fitting TRBD1. CDR1 is LNHDA and CDR2 is SQIVND in the germline V gene (reference sequence). The CDR3 is 15 residues long. After removal of 5 bases from V and 3 bases from J, the junction contained 7 bases not matched to a gene. The CDR3 spells CASSPGTGYDYGYTF. Written as DNA, the CDR3 is TGTGCCAGTAGTCCCGGGACAGGGTACGACTATGGCTACACCTTC. The entire variable domain, with the rest obtained from reference TRBV19 and TRBJ1-2, is as follows: DGGITQSPKYLFRKEGQNVTLSCEQNLNHDAMYWYRQDPGQGLRLIYYSQIVNDFQKGDIAEGYSVSREKKESFPLTVTSAQKNPTAFYLCASSPGTGYDYGYTFGSGTRLTVV.

The chain is built from TRBV7-9 and TRBJ2-7; 7 bases fit TRBD1. Germline V lookup: CDR1 SEHNR, CDR2 FQNEAQ (reference sequence). This CDR3 contains 14 residues. After removal of 4 bases from V and 4 bases from J, the junction contained 7 bases not matched to a gene. CDR3 DNA sequence: TGTGCCAGCAGCTCCGGGACAGCTCCTTACGAGCAGTACTTC. Protein sequence: CASSSGTAPYEQYF.

The sample holds a few counts of this clone. The V call is TRBV27, the J call TRBJ2-1, with 8 bases lining up with TRBD2. Germline values: CDR1 MNHEY, CDR2 SMNVEV (reference sequence). The CDR3 consists of 15 residues. V was clipped by 0 bases and J by 7 bases; unmatched bases: 5. The CDR3 DNA sequence: TGTGCCAGCAGTTTATCGGAGCGGGAGTGGAATGAGCAGTTCTTC. Amino acids: CASSLSEREWNEQFF.

V is TRBV27 and J is TRBJ2-1, with D uncertain. The CDR3 covers 12 residues. Germline CDR1 MNHEY, CDR2 SMNVEV (reference sequence). Deletions cut 3 bases from V and 13 bases from J, with 13 bases between. CDR3 protein: CASSFPSSPQFF. In DNA form, the CDR3 reads TGTGCCAGCAGTTTTCCTTCGAGTCCCCAGTTCTTC.

The chain uses TRBV7-9 and TRBJ2-7; the D gene is possibly TRBD2 (5 bases). V dropped 5 bases and J dropped 3 bases, with 14 bases sitting between them. The CDR3 loop spans 14 amino acids. CDR1 is SEHNR and CDR2 is FQNEAQ in the germline V gene (reference sequence). CDR3 DNA sequence: TGTGCCAGCAGCGGCCGGGGAATTTACTACGAGCAGTACTTC. The encoded protein is CASSGRGIYYEQYF.

The genes are TRBV11-3 and TRBJ2-1; 13 positions match TRBD2. CDR3 length equals 17 residues. In germline, CDR1 is SGHNT, CDR2 YENEEA. V shed 5 bases, J shed 2 bases, and the junction held 6 bases outside the gene matches. The CDR3 coding sequence is TGTGCCAGCAGCCCCAGGACTAGCGGGAGTACCTACAATGAGCAGTTCTTC. This sequence encodes CASSPRTSGSTYNEQFF.

V is TRBV7-9 and J is TRBJ2-7; no reliable D call. Germline V gene data show CDR1 as SEHNR and CDR2 as FQNEAQ (reference sequence). The CDR3 has 12 residues. The V end was cut by 8 bases, the J end by 2 bases, with 10 bases between. Here the CDR3 reads CASGLGTYEQYF. CDR3 in DNA: TGTGCCAGCGGCCTGGGAACCTACGAGCAGTACTTC.

The chain employs TRBV7-3 and TRBJ2-3, with D unclear. V lost 0 bases to trimming and J lost 4 bases, with 14 bases between them. The CDR3 runs 16 residues. Germline V lookup: CDR1 SGHTA, CDR2 FQGTGA. The CDR3 bases are TGTGCCAGCAGCTTAACGGAAGGGTCGGTGGCAGATACGCAGTATTTT. Amino acids: CASSLTEGSVADTQYF.

This clone appeared once. This chain uses TRBV11-3 with TRBJ2-2; 9 nucleotides align to TRBD2. CDR1 SGHNT and CDR2 YENEEA come from the germline V gene. This CDR3 region has 15 residues. J gave up 4 bases and V 5 bases, and 5 bases lay outside the gene matches. The DNA of the CDR3 is TGTGCCAGCAGCATAGCGGGAGAGGGCACCGGGGAGCTGTTTTTT. This encodes CASSIAGEGTGELFF.

The gene calls are TRBV18 and TRBJ2-5; 11 bases are shared with TRBD1. V was pared by 3 bases and J by 4 bases, with 4 bases of the junction left unmatched. The CDR3 sequence is 15 residues long. Germline V lookup: CDR1 KGHSH, CDR2 LQKENI. CDR3: CASSPRTGGVETQYF. The CDR3 coding sequence is TGTGCCAGCTCACCCCGGACAGGGGGCGTAGAGACCCAGTACTTC.

J is TRBJ2-5 and V is TRBV6-6; no firm D call. Deletions cut 2 bases from V and 0 bases from J, with 7 bases between. This CDR3 region has 14 residues. Per germline, CDR1 MNHNY and CDR2 SVGAGI (reference sequence). CDR3 bases: TGTGCCAGCAGTTACAGGGTGAACCAAGAGACCCAGTACTTC. Amino acids: CASSYRVNQETQYF.

This clone was detected only a few times. The V gene is TRBV27, the J gene TRBJ2-1, with TRBD2 matching 8 bases. The CDR3 extends over 15 amino acids. The V gene's germline CDR1 is MNHEY and CDR2 SMNVEV (reference sequence). V lost 0 bases and J lost 5; bases outside the gene matches: 3. In DNA form, the CDR3 reads TGTGCCAGCAGTTTATCGAGCGGGAGCAACAATGAGCAGTTCTTC. It is translated as CASSLSSGSNNEQFF.

In its sample, this clone was seen a few times. This sequence joins TRBV7-9 and TRBJ2-2; perhaps TRBD1 as D (5 bases). V gave up 3 bases and J gave up 3 bases, with 5 bases separating them. The CDR3 extends over 13 amino acids. CDR1 is SEHNR, CDR2 FQNEAQ, per germline (reference sequence). The CDR3 nucleotides are TGTGCCAGCAGCTTCAGGGACACCGGGGAGCTGTTTTTT. It encodes CASSFRDTGELFF.

The rearrangement joins TRBV28 to TRBJ1-2; TRBD1 aligns across 10 bases. The CDR3 is made up of 14 amino acids. Trimming at V came to 6 bases and at J to 7 bases, leaving 8 bases not matched to a gene. CDR1 is MDHEN and CDR2 is SYDVKM in the germline V gene. The CDR3 bases are TGTGCCAGCAGACGAAGACAGGGGGCGCTTGGCTACACCTTC. As protein: CASRRRQGALGYTF.

The J gene is TRBJ2-7, the V gene TRBV5-1; TRBD1 matches at 9 bases. The V and J ends lost 4 bases and 1 base, in that order; junction bases with no gene match: 6. The CDR3 has 15 residues. Germline V lookup: CDR1 SGHRS, CDR2 YFSETQ. CDR3 nucleotide sequence: TGCGCCAGCAGCCGGGACAGGGTTGAATCCTACGAGCAGTACTTC. This gives the protein CASSRDRVESYEQYF.

This chain uses TRBV13 with TRBJ2-7; D gene uncertain. This CDR3 is built from 16 residues. Germline V gene data show CDR1 as PRHDT and CDR2 as FYEKMQ (reference sequence). Trimming shortened V by 5 bases and J by 2 bases, and 19 bases separated the two germline ends. DNA of the CDR3: TGTGCCAGCAGCCCGAAGGCCACACTCGGTACCTACGAGCAGTACTTC. This translates into CASSPKATLGTYEQYF.

The chain carries TRBV28 and TRBJ2-7, with D maybe TRBD2 (7 bases). The CDR3 spans 13 residues. With 6 bases removed from V and 2 bases from J, the gap between germline ends came to 11 bases. Looked up from germline, CDR1 is MDHEN and CDR2 is SYDVKM. In DNA form, the CDR3 reads TGTGCCAGCAGCATCGGGGGGCCCTACGAGCAGTACTTC. Residues: CASSIGGPYEQYF. Supplemented by reference TRBV28 and TRBJ2-7, the full variable domain reads DVKVTQSSRYLVKRTGEKVFLECVQDMDHENMFWYRQDPGLGLRLIYFSYDVKMKEKGDIPEGYSVSREKKERFSLILESASTNQTSMYLCASSIGGPYEQYFGPGTRLTVT.

The rearrangement uses TRBV4-3 and TRBJ2-1; 8 nucleotides match TRBD1. Losses at the gene ends were 0 bases for V and 8 bases for J; bases not matched to a gene: 6. CDR1 LGHNA and CDR2 YSLEER come from the germline V gene. The CDR3 runs to 15 residues. CDR3 protein: CASSQERTGRYEQFF. The CDR3, as DNA: TGCGCCAGCAGCCAAGAGAGGACAGGGAGATATGAGCAGTTCTTC.

On this clone: The same CDR3 can be traced to other DNA sequences in this sample. The chain uses TRBV27 and TRBJ2-7; the D is unclear. Germline CDR1 and CDR2: MNHEY and SMNVEV (reference sequence). Trimming removed 3 bases from V and 3 bases from J, with 12 bases in between. The CDR3 sequence is 14 residues long. The CDR3 loop reads CASSFSGAFYEQYF. Written as DNA, the CDR3 is TGTGCCAGCAGTTTTTCTGGCGCATTCTACGAGCAGTACTTC.

In its sample, this clone was seen many times. Other DNA variants within this sample encode the same CDR3. This chain joins TRBV10-2 and TRBJ2-7; no reliable D call. The V end lost 0 bases, the J end lost 4 bases, and 7 bases lay between the germline ends. Germline values: CDR1 WSHSY, CDR2 SAAADI. The CDR3 consists of 13 residues. The DNA for the CDR3 is TGCGCCAGCAGTGAGTCCTCACCTTACGAGCAGTACTTC. Amino acid sequence: CASSESSPYEQYF.

The rearrangement joins TRBV29-1 to TRBJ2-2, with D unclear. V was pared by 6 bases and J by 4 bases, with 9 bases between. The CDR3 runs to 12 residues. Germline CDR1 and CDR2: SQVTM and ANQGSEA. The CDR3: CSVLEVTGELFF. The CDR3 coding sequence is TGCAGCGTGCTCGAAGTCACCGGGGAGCTGTTTTTT.

The chain combines TRBV7-9 with TRBJ2-4, with TRBD2 matching 13 bases. The junction had 3 bases not matched to a gene; V was cut back by 4 bases and J by 6 bases. This CDR3 region has 15 residues. The germline gives CDR1 SEHNR, CDR2 FQNEAQ (reference sequence). The CDR3 DNA reads as TGTGCCAGCAGCTCGACTAGCGGGAGGTCAAACATTCAGTACTTC. Encoded protein: CASSSTSGRSNIQYF.

Here the CDR3 reads CASSFPQAGDRRFQFF. CDR3 DNA: TGTGCCAGCAGCTTTCCCCAGGCGGGGGACAGAAGATTCCAGTTCTTC. The J gene is TRBJ2-1, the V gene TRBV11-2, with D perhaps given as TRBD1 or TRBD2 (7 bases each). Trimming stripped 3 bases from V and 13 bases from J, with 25 bases between. The CDR3 consists of 16 residues. Germline V gives CDR1 SGHAT, CDR2 FQNNGV.

CDR3 in amino acids: CASSFKGREQFF. CDR3 sequence (DNA): TGCGCCAGCAGCTTTAAAGGAAGGGAGCAGTTCTTC. J is TRBJ2-1 and V is TRBV5-1; D gene unclear. Trimming cost V 2 bases and J 10 bases, with 10 bases left between them. This CDR3 contains 12 residues. CDR1 and CDR2 from the germline V gene are SGHRS and YFSETQ.

This chain connects TRBV27 to TRBJ2-7; 8 bases align to TRBD2. J was trimmed by 6 bases and V by 3 bases; bases with no gene match: 7. The CDR3 has 14 residues. CDR1 is MNHEY, CDR2 SMNVEV, per germline (reference sequence). The CDR3 is CASSFSGGPREQYF. The CDR3 DNA is TGTGCCAGCAGTTTTTCGGGAGGGCCGCGCGAGCAGTACTTC.

The chain carries TRBV18 and TRBJ2-2; weak D call: TRBD2 (6 bases). Looked up from germline, CDR1 is KGHSH and CDR2 is LQKENI. The CDR3 is made up of 15 amino acids. V was shortened by 3 bases and J by 2 bases, with 10 bases between the two germline ends. The DNA for the CDR3 is TGTGCCAGCTCACCCGAGCGGGCCAACACCGGGGAGCTGTTTTTT. As protein: CASSPERANTGELFF.

V is TRBV9 and J is TRBJ2-5, with D unclear. The V end was cut by 3 bases, the J end by 9 bases, with 6 bases between. The V gene's germline CDR1 is SGDLS and CDR2 YYNGEE. The CDR3 consists of 10 residues. This CDR3 reads CASSGESQYF. CDR3 DNA sequence: TGTGCCAGCAGCGGCGAGTCCCAGTACTTC.

J is TRBJ1-2 and V is TRBV29-1; D may be TRBD1 (6 bases). The germline CDR1 and CDR2 sequences are SQVTM and ANQGSEA. V lost 0 bases and J 6 bases, leaving 8 bases between the germline ends. The CDR3 covers 12 residues. CDR3 nucleotides: TGCAGCGTTGAAGAGAACAGGGATGGCTACACCTTC. Residues: CSVEENRDGYTF.